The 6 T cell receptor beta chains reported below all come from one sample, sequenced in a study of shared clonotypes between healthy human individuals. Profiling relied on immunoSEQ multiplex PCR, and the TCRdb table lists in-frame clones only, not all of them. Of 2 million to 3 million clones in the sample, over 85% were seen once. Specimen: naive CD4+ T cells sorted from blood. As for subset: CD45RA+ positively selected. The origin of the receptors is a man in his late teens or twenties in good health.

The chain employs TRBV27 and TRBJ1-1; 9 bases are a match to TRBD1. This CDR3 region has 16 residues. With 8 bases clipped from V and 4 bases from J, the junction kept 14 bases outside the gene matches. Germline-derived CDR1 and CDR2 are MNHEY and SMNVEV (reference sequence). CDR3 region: CASGRYPGQGGTEAFF. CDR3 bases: TGTGCCAGCGGACGGTATCCGGGACAGGGAGGCACTGAAGCTTTCTTT.

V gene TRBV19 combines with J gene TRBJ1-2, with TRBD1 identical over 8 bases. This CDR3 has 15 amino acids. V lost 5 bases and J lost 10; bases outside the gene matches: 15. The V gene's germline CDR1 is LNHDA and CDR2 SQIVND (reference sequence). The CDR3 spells CASSVLRTGRLLYTF. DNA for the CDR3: TGTGCCAGTAGTGTCCTCCGGACAGGGCGTCTTCTCTACACCTTC.

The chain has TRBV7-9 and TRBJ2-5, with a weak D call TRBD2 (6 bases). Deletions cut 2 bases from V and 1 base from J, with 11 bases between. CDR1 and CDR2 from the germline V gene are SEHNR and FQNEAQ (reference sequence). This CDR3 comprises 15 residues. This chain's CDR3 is CASSLRDFSQETQYF. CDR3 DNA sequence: TGTGCCAGCAGCTTACGGGACTTCTCCCAAGAGACCCAGTACTTC.

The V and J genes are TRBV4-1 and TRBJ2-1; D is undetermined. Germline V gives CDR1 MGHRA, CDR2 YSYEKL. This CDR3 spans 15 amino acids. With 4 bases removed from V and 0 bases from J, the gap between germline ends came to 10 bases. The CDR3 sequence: CASSRVESSYNEQFF. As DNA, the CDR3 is TGCGCCAGCAGCCGGGTAGAAAGCTCCTACAATGAGCAGTTCTTC.

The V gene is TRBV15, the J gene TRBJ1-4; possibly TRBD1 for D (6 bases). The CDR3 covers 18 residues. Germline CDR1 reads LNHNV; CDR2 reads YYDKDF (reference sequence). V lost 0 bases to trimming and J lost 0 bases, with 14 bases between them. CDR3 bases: TGTGCCACCAGCAGAGATCGCGGGGGGCCGGCAACTAATGAAAAACTGTTTTTT. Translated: CATSRDRGGPATNEKLFF.

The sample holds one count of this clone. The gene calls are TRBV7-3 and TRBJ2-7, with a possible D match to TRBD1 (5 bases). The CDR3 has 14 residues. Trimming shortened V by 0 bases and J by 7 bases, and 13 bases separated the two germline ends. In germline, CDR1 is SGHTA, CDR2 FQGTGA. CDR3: CASSLTYGAGEQYF. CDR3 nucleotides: TGTGCCAGCAGCTTAACGTATGGGGCCGGGGAGCAGTACTTC. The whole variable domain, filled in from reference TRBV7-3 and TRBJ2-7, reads GAGVSQTPSNKVTEKGKYVELRCDPISGHTALYWYRQSLGQGPEFLIYFQGTGAADDSGLPNDRFFAVRPEGSVSTLKIQRTERGDSAVYLCASSLTYGAGEQYFGPGTRLTVT.